This TCR beta chain was observed in a study of regulatory T cells in long-lasting Graves disease. This clonotype was found many times. The CDR3 is made up of 17 amino acids. V was shortened by 0 bases and J by 3 bases, with 18 bases between the two germline ends. Germline CDR1 SGHAT, CDR2 FQNNGV. Building the TCR beta libraries relied on iRepertoire HTBI primers, and CDR3 regions underwent Arm-PCR. TCRdb re-called the multiplex PCR reads through MiXCR, storing one row per CDR3 protein. The sample carries 300,000 to 400,000 distinct CDR3 sequences, less than 20% recorded once. Time point defined: newly diagnosed GD, antithyroid drugs for less than 3 months. Scientists built the TCR library using RNA that was extracted from PBMCs.

This receptor was taken from a female donor with Graves disease. The starting material was peripheral blood mononuclear cells (PBMCs), obtained at new diagnosis, from a patient treated with antithyroid drugs. The gene calls are TRBV11-2 and TRBJ2-7; D is uncertain. CDR3 sequence: CASSLDISRSLLYEQYF. The CDR3 bases are TGTGCCAGCAGCTTAGATATATCCCGATCTCTCCTCTACGAGCAGTACTTC.